What follows is one T cell receptor (beta chain) and its context. This sample was included in a study of blood T cell repertoires in COVID-19. Study-level background: Sites in the United States, Italy and Spain provided acute and convalescent COVID-19 samples. Sources were T cells, B-cell-depleted T cells, or PBMCs; the material itself was cDNA or gDNA.

As handled by the study authors: Counts of nucleated cells, estimated from reference gene primer amplification, were obtained. Here immunoSEQ multiplex PCR was the method, and the copy in TCRdb shows in-frame clones only, minus some. V, J and clone size are taken as reported in that table, and D and trimming were inferred from the DNA itself. The table shows around 41,000 clones, with 91% occurring only once. After removal of 0 bases from V and 8 bases from J, the junction contained 5 bases not matched to a gene. The CDR3 sequence is 16 residues long. CDR1 WNHNN and CDR2 SYGVQD come from the germline V gene (reference sequence).

Input material: peripheral blood. This chain uses TRBV10-1 with TRBJ2-1; 12 positions match TRBD2. This receptor was obtained from a young woman in a cohort sampled during active COVID-19. The CDR3: CASSESTSGSGHEQFF. In nucleotides, the CDR3 is TGCGCCAGCAGTGAGTCGACTAGCGGGAGTGGTCATGAGCAGTTCTTC.